This T cell receptor beta chain was obtained from a study of blood T cell repertoires in COVID-19 (dated by TCRdb to about 2020). About the study as a whole: The collaborator samples originated in the United States, Italy and Spain and spanned the acute and convalescent phases of COVID-19. The prospective study material was composed of cDNA or gDNA derived from T cells, B-cell-depleted T cells, or PBMCs. Deeply sampled blood TCRbeta repertoires from subjects exposed to, actively infected with, or recovered from COVID-19 were included in the dataset. The repertoires were made available in a free public database intended to serve as a resource for research on the immune response to SARS-CoV-2. The samples were drawn from the first 160 participants of the ongoing ImmuneRACE study and from 1,254 subjects provided by 6 global collaborators. A de-identified subject ID, COVID-19 status, age in years and sex were almost always included in the sample metadata. HLA class I and class II types, where available, came from metadata supplied by the sample provider rather than from assay-based typing.

In regard to this clone: What this receptor recognizes is not known. The record has no base qualities; no much larger clone is one base away.

TCRbeta CDR3 regions were amplified from genomic DNA by means of the immunoSEQ Assay, a bias-controlled multiplex PCR. Concerning the study's data processing: Within the assay, amplification of reference gene primers was used to estimate how many nucleated cells each sample contained. Sequence reads were collapsed and filtered to measure the absolute abundance of every unique TCRbeta CDR3 rearrangement. For each sample, productive Simpson clonality was calculated by taking the square root of Simpson's diversity index across productive rearrangements. TCRdb obtained this table from immuneACCESS and retained in-frame rearrangements with V and J assigned. These tables miss some clones; where compared with another copy, unresolved V genes account for less than half of the shortfall, and the remainder is unexplained. Clone size and the V and J calls come from that table; the DNA yielded D and trimming. The sample includes roughly 90,000 clones, with over 75% observed a single time. The ten largest clones add up to 2% to 2.5% of the sample.

V is pared back by 0 bases and J by 0 bases, with 6 bases lying between the germline termini. CDR1 and CDR2, looked up from the germline V gene, are KGHSH and LQKENI. The CDR3 numbers 15 residues from cysteine through phenylalanine. Of the read, only the CDR3 DNA is kept; its 45 bases are in frame from base 1. Overall results and qualifications from the work: The quantity of clinical and demographic metadata differed by source and by participant and was supplied without curation.

Each collaborating institution followed its own protocols to collect whole blood in K2EDTA tubes. For TCRbeta analysis, collaborators shipped samples in one of three forms: frozen whole blood, isolated PBMCs, or DNA extracted from either of those sample types. The chain employs TRBV18 and TRBJ2-1; the D gene assignment is ambiguous. This receptor was obtained from a woman in her seventies with acute or convalescent COVID-19. Input material: peripheral blood. The DNA reads as follows: TGTGCCAGCTCACCACCTAGCCTCTCCTACAATGAGCAGTTCTTC. The resulting protein is CASSPPSLSYNEQFF. The CDR3 plus the reference TRBV18 and TRBJ2-1 genes for the other parts give the full variable domain: NAGVMQNPRHLVRRRGQEARLRCSPMKGHSHVYWYRQLPEEGLKFMVYLQKENIIDESGMPKERFSAEFPKEGPSILRIQQVVRGDSAAYFCASSPPSLSYNEQFFGPGTRLTVL.